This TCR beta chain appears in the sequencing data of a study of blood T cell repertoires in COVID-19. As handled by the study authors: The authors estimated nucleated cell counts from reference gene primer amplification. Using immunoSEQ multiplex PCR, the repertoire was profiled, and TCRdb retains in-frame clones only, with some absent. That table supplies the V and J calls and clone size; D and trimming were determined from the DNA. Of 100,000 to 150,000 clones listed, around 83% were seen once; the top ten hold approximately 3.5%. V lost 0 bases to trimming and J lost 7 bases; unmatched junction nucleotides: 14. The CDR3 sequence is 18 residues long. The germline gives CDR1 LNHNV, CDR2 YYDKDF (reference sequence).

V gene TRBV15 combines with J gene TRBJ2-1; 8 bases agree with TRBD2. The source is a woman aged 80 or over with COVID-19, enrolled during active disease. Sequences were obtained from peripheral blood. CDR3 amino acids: CATSRDDSGKVGWNEQFF. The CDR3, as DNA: TGTGCCACCAGCAGAGATGATAGCGGGAAAGTCGGATGGAATGAGCAGTTCTTC.